This record concerns one T cell receptor (beta chain) sequence. The target antigen is unknown. The length of the CDR3 is 15 residues. Trimming cost V 5 bases and J 4 bases; bases outside gene matches: 7. Germline V gene lookup returns CDR1 LNHDA and CDR2 SQIVND (reference sequence). Primers for the PCR totalled 60 Vbeta and 13 Jbeta. Using immunoSEQ multiplex PCR, the repertoire was profiled, and TCRdb retains in-frame clones only, with some absent. This listing includes 70,000 to 100,000 clones. This sample is part of a study of cytomegalovirus exposure and HLA in healthy donors. Findings and caveats of the study: In an earlier analysis, productive rearrangement rates for most beta V segments clustered near 87% or 30%. Despite most TCR sequences being rare, some public TCRs occurred in many donors.

The receptor comes from a man aged 18-30 years in good health and CMV-seropositive. The sequencing input was PBMCs. The genes are TRBV19 and TRBJ2-1; TRBD1 matches at 8 bases. CDR3 sequence (DNA): TGTGCCAGTAGTGCAACAGGGGGACCATACAATGAGCAGTTCTTC. Translation gives CASSATGGPYNEQFF.